Shown below are 2 T cell receptor beta chains from a single sample sequenced in a study of blood T cell repertoires in COVID-19. Profiled with immunoSEQ multiplex PCR; TCRdb holds only in-frame clones, not every one. The repertoire consists of 25,000 to 30,000 clones, with around 89% occurring once and the leading ten covering 10%. The sample taken for sequencing was peripheral blood. Receptor source: a man between 60 and 75 years old with acute or convalescent COVID-19.

The rearrangement uses TRBV7-6 and TRBJ2-5; TRBD2 matches at 9 bases. The V gene's germline CDR1 is SGHVS and CDR2 FNYEAQ. The CDR3 has 14 residues. V lost 3 bases to trimming and J lost 5 bases; unmatched junction nucleotides: 4. CDR3: CASSFVAGDETQYF. The CDR3 coding sequence is TGTGCCAGCAGCTTTGTAGCGGGAGACGAGACCCAGTACTTC.

The rearrangement uses TRBV7-8 and TRBJ2-1; D possibly corresponds to TRBD1 (5 bases). V lost 6 bases and J 7 bases, leaving 28 bases between the germline ends. Germline CDR1 is SGHVS and CDR2 is FQNEAQ. The CDR3 is made up of 18 amino acids. This CDR3 reads CASRPSLSVGLRGNEQFF. The CDR3 DNA sequence: TGTGCCAGCAGGCCTTCGCTCTCCGTGGGGCTCAGAGGTAATGAGCAGTTCTTC.